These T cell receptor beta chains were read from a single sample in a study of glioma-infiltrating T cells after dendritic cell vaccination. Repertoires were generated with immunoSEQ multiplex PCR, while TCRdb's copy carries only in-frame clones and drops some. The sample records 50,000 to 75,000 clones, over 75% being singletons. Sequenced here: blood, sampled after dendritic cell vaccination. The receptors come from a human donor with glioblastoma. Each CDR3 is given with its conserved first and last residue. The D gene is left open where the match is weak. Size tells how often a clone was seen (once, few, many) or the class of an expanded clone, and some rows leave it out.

CDR3aa: CASSRLAGGADTGELFF; CDR3nt: TGTGCCAGCAGCCGACTAGCGGGGGGGGCGGACACCGGGGAGCTGTTTTTT; d_gene: TRBD2; abundance: -; v_gene: TRBV7-2; j_gene: TRBJ2-2
CDR3aa: CASSQDWGGGRETQYF; CDR3nt: TGCGCCAGCAGCCAAGATTGGGGAGGAGGGAGGGAGACCCAGTACTTC; d_gene: -; abundance: -; v_gene: TRBV4-3; j_gene: TRBJ2-5
CDR3aa: CASSSWTSGQETQYF; CDR3nt: TGTGCTAGCAGCAGCTGGACTAGCGGGCAAGAGACCCAGTACTTC; d_gene: TRBD2; abundance: -; v_gene: TRBV7-7; j_gene: TRBJ2-5
CDR3aa: CASSYSSGVGYGYTF; CDR3nt: TGTGCCAGCAGTTACTCGTCGGGGGTTGGATATGGCTACACCTTC; d_gene: -; abundance: -; v_gene: TRBV6-5; j_gene: TRBJ1-2
CDR3aa: CASSERGDGELFF; CDR3nt: TGTGCCAGCAGTGAACGCGGCGACGGGGAGCTGTTTTTT; d_gene: -; abundance: -; v_gene: TRBV25-1; j_gene: TRBJ2-2
CDR3aa: CASSLDSFGEKLFF; CDR3nt: TGTGCCAGCAGCTTAGATAGTTTCGGGGAAAAACTGTTTTTT; d_gene: -; abundance: -; v_gene: TRBV5-6; j_gene: TRBJ1-4
CDR3aa: CASKSRSTDTQYF; CDR3nt: TGTGCCAGCAAGAGCAGGAGCACAGATACGCAGTATTTT; d_gene: -; abundance: -; v_gene: TRBV6-5; j_gene: TRBJ2-3
CDR3aa: CASSLQGENYNEQFF; CDR3nt: TGTGCCAGCAGCCTACAGGGGGAGAACTACAATGAGCAGTTCTTC; d_gene: TRBD1; abundance: -; v_gene: TRBV7-3; j_gene: TRBJ2-1
CDR3aa: CASSQVSSGHSQGQFF; CDR3nt: TGCGCCAGCAGCCAAGTTTCGAGCGGGCATTCCCAGGGGCAGTTCTTC; d_gene: -; abundance: -; v_gene: TRBV4-1; j_gene: TRBJ2-1
CDR3aa: CASSSNSNQPQHF; CDR3nt: TGTGCCAGCAGCAGCAATAGCAATCAGCCCCAGCATTTT; d_gene: -; abundance: once; v_gene: TRBV7-2; j_gene: TRBJ1-5
CDR3aa: CASSLARGPGGAFF; CDR3nt: TGTGCCAGCAGCTTAGCGAGGGGACCCGGGGGAGCTTTCTTT; d_gene: -; abundance: -; v_gene: TRBV7-9; j_gene: TRBJ1-1
CDR3aa: CASSGRAGESNQPQHF; CDR3nt: TGTGCCAGCAGTGGTCGGGCAGGGGAAAGCAATCAGCCCCAGCATTTT; d_gene: -; abundance: -; v_gene: TRBV6-1; j_gene: TRBJ1-5
CDR3aa: CASSLSSSNYGYTF; CDR3nt: TGTGCCAGCAGCTTATCATCCAGTAACTATGGCTACACCTTC; d_gene: -; abundance: -; v_gene: TRBV11-3; j_gene: TRBJ1-2
CDR3aa: CASSQLDRVWYNEQFF; CDR3nt: TGTGCCAGCAGCCAACTCGACAGGGTGTGGTACAATGAGCAGTTCTTC; d_gene: TRBD1; abundance: -; v_gene: TRBV4-2; j_gene: TRBJ2-1
CDR3aa: CASSLGPGQGGRDTQYF; CDR3nt: TGTGCCAGCAGCTTGGGTCCGGGACAGGGGGGGAGAGATACGCAGTATTTT; d_gene: TRBD1; abundance: few; v_gene: TRBV5-4; j_gene: TRBJ2-3
CDR3aa: CASRPPGQYHEQYF; CDR3nt: TGTGCCAGCAGACCGCCGGGACAGTACCACGAGCAGTACTTC; d_gene: TRBD1; abundance: -; v_gene: TRBV6-5; j_gene: TRBJ2-7
CDR3aa: CAISDLGTGDEQFF; CDR3nt: TGTGCCATCAGTGATTTGGGTACAGGCGATGAGCAGTTCTTC; d_gene: -; abundance: -; v_gene: TRBV10-3; j_gene: TRBJ2-1
CDR3aa: CATNRLAASTDTQYF; CDR3nt: TGTGCCACTAATAGACTAGCGGCTAGCACAGATACGCAGTATTTT; d_gene: TRBD2; abundance: -; v_gene: TRBV2; j_gene: TRBJ2-3
CDR3aa: CASSHWTGPTDTQYF; CDR3nt: TGTGCCAGCAGCCATTGGACAGGCCCCACAGATACGCAGTATTTT; d_gene: TRBD1; abundance: -; v_gene: TRBV6-5; j_gene: TRBJ2-3
CDR3aa: CASSRQGYSGNTIYF; CDR3nt: TGTGCCAGCAGCAGACAGGGTTACTCTGGAAACACCATATATTTT; d_gene: TRBD1; abundance: -; v_gene: TRBV6-6; j_gene: TRBJ1-3
CDR3aa: CASSQPDRGTDTQYF; CDR3nt: TGTGCCAGCTCACAACCGGACAGGGGCACAGATACGCAGTATTTT; d_gene: TRBD1; abundance: -; v_gene: TRBV18; j_gene: TRBJ2-3
CDR3aa: CAWSDVSGSQPQHF; CDR3nt: TGTGCCTGGAGTGACGTGAGCGGTAGTCAGCCCCAGCATTTT; d_gene: -; abundance: -; v_gene: TRBV30; j_gene: TRBJ1-5
CDR3aa: CASSEISTNQPQHF; CDR3nt: TGTGCCAGCAGTGAAATAAGCACTAATCAGCCCCAGCATTTT; d_gene: -; abundance: -; v_gene: TRBV28; j_gene: TRBJ1-5
CDR3aa: CASSLVGWQRDLGEQYF; CDR3nt: TGTGCCAGCAGCTTAGTCGGGTGGCAGCGGGATTTGGGCGAGCAGTACTTC; d_gene: TRBD2; abundance: few; v_gene: TRBV7-2; j_gene: TRBJ2-7
CDR3aa: CASGLGTAGYGYTF; CDR3nt: TGTGCTAGTGGTTTGGGGACAGCTGGGTATGGCTACACCTTC; d_gene: -; abundance: -; v_gene: TRBV12-5; j_gene: TRBJ1-2
CDR3aa: CASGTSIETQYF; CDR3nt: TGTGCCAGCGGGACTAGCATAGAGACCCAGTACTTC; d_gene: TRBD2; abundance: -; v_gene: TRBV25-1; j_gene: TRBJ2-5
CDR3aa: CSGGGTEAFF; CDR3nt: TGCAGCGGGGGGGGCACTGAAGCTTTCTTT; d_gene: -; abundance: few; v_gene: TRBV29-1; j_gene: TRBJ1-1
CDR3aa: CASSLGLGQGLFF; CDR3nt: TGCGCCAGCAGCTTGGGTCTGGGCCAGGGACTGTTTTTT; d_gene: -; abundance: once; v_gene: TRBV5-1; j_gene: TRBJ1-4
CDR3aa: CASSPFSRGIGELFF; CDR3nt: TGTGCCAGCAGCCCCTTTTCTAGGGGGATCGGGGAGCTGTTTTTT; d_gene: -; abundance: -; v_gene: TRBV7-3; j_gene: TRBJ2-2
CDR3aa: CSGQESGNTIYF; CDR3nt: TGCAGCGGACAGGAGTCTGGAAACACCATATATTTT; d_gene: -; abundance: -; v_gene: TRBV29-1; j_gene: TRBJ1-3
CDR3aa: CASSLDYPELTSGNTIYF; CDR3nt: TGTGCCAGCAGCTTAGATTACCCAGAACTAACCTCTGGAAACACCATATATTTT; d_gene: -; abundance: -; v_gene: TRBV7-9; j_gene: TRBJ1-3
CDR3aa: CASSLSGTGANTEAFF; CDR3nt: TGTGCCAGCAGTTTAAGTGGGACAGGGGCGAACACTGAAGCTTTCTTT; d_gene: TRBD1; abundance: -; v_gene: TRBV2; j_gene: TRBJ1-1
CDR3aa: CASSQDPMAVRSYNEQFF; CDR3nt: TGTGCCAGCAGCCAAGATCCCATGGCCGTTCGTTCCTACAATGAGCAGTTCTTC; d_gene: -; abundance: -; v_gene: TRBV4-2; j_gene: TRBJ2-1
CDR3aa: CASSHRAYNSPLHF; CDR3nt: TGTGCCAGCAGCCACAGAGCCTATAATTCACCCCTCCACTTT; d_gene: -; abundance: -; v_gene: TRBV11-3; j_gene: TRBJ1-6
CDR3aa: CASRLRINSPLHF; CDR3nt: TGTGCCAGCAGATTGCGGATTAATTCACCCCTCCACTTT; d_gene: -; abundance: -; v_gene: TRBV6-5; j_gene: TRBJ1-6
CDR3aa: CASRVDRGPVGELFF; CDR3nt: TGTGCCAGCAGGGTGGACAGGGGGCCGGTCGGGGAGCTGTTTTTT; d_gene: TRBD1; abundance: few; v_gene: TRBV2; j_gene: TRBJ2-2
CDR3aa: CASSRTVANYGYTF; CDR3nt: TGTGCCAGCAGTCGGACAGTAGCTAACTATGGCTACACCTTC; d_gene: -; abundance: -; v_gene: TRBV28; j_gene: TRBJ1-2
CDR3aa: CASSLGTGGAPQYF; CDR3nt: TGTGCCAGCAGCTTAGGGACAGGGGGCGCCCCCCAGTACTTC; d_gene: TRBD1; abundance: -; v_gene: TRBV7-9; j_gene: TRBJ2-5
CDR3aa: CASSSGHRPQETQYF; CDR3nt: TGTGCCAGCAGCTCGGGACACCGCCCGCAAGAGACCCAGTACTTC; d_gene: -; abundance: once; v_gene: TRBV7-2; j_gene: TRBJ2-5